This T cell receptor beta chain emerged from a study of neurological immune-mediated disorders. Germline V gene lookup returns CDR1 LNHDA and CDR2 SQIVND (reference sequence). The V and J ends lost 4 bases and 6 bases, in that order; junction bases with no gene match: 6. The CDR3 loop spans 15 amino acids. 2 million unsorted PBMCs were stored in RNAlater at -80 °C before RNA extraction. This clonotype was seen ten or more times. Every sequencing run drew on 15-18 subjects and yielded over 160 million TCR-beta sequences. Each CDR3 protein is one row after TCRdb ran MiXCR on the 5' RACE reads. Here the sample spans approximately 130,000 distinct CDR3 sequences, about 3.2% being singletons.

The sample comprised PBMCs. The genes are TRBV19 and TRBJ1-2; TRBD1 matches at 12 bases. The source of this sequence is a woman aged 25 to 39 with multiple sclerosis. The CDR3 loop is CASSSRDRGRDGYTF. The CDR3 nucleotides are TGTGCCAGTAGTAGTCGGGACAGGGGGCGCGATGGCTACACCTTC. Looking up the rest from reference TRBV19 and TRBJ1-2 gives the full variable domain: DGGITQSPKYLFRKEGQNVTLSCEQNLNHDAMYWYRQDPGQGLRLIYYSQIVNDFQKGDIAEGYSVSREKKESFPLTVTSAQKNPTAFYLCASSSRDRGRDGYTFGSGTRLTVV.